This T cell receptor (beta chain) is drawn from a study of cytomegalovirus exposure and HLA in healthy donors. General study results and limits: In a later analysis, productive TCRs from donors in an Asian-associated ancestry cluster reportedly carried fewer N-insertions than the cohort mean. Later work found most CMV-associated TCR beta chains apparently HLA-restricted. In vitro data verified a few CMV-associated chains as specific for CMV antigens.

The CDR3 contains 15 residues. Germline V gene lookup returns CDR1 LNHDA and CDR2 SQIVND (reference sequence). The trim removed 3 bases at V and 3 bases at J, leaving 3 bases unmatched. Of note for this clone: Its antigen is as yet unknown.

PCR involved 60 Vbeta and 13 Jbeta primers. TCRdb keeps only in-frame clones here, not all; method: immunoSEQ multiplex PCR. The sample holds 170,000 or so clones, over 70% seen once. What was sequenced was PBMCs. This clonotype originated in a woman aged 45 to 65 in good health and CMV-seropositive. The rearrangement joins TRBV19 to TRBJ1-5, with 9 bases identical to TRBD1. In DNA, the CDR3 is TGTGCCAGTAGTATTACAGGGGGCCCCAATCAGCCCCAGCATTTT. Amino acid sequence: CASSITGGPNQPQHF.